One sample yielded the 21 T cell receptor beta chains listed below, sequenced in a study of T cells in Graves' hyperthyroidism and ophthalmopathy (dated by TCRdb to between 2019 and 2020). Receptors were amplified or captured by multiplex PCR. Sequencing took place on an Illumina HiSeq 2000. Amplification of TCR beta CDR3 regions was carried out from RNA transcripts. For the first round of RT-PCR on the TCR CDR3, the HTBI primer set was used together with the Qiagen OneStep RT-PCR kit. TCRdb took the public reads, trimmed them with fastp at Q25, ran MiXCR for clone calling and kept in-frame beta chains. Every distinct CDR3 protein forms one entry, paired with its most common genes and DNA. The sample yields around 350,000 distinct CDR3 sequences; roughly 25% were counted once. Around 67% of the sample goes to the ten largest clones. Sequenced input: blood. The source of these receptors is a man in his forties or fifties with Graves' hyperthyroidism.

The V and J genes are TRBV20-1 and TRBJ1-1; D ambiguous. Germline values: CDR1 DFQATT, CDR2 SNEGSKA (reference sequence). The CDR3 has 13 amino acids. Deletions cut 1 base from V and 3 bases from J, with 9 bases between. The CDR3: CSARGFSDTEAFF. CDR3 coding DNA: TGCAGTGCTAGAGGCTTTTCCGACACTGAAGCTTTCTTT.

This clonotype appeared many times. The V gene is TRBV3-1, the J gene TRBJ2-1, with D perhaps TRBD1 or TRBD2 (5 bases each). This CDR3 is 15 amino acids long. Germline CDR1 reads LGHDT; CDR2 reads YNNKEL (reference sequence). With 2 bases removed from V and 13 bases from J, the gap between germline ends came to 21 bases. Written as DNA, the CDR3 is TGTGCCAGCAGCCAAACCCGGGACGCCCTTCATGGACAGTTCTTC. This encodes CASSQTRDALHGQFF.

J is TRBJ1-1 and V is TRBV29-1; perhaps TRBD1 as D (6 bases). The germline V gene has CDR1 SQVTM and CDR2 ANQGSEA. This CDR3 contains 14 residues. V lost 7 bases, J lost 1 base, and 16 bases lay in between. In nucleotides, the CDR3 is TGCAGCGCCGACGGGGGGCGACGGAACACTGAAGCTTTCTTT. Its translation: CSADGGRRNTEAFF.

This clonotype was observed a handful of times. The CDR3 DNA follows: TGTGCCATCAGTGAGCCCGGGGGGCAAGAGACCCAGTACTTC. Its translation is CAISEPGGQETQYF. The J gene is TRBJ2-5, the V gene TRBV10-3; 7 bases fit TRBD2. Germline lookup yields CDR1 ENHRY and CDR2 SYGVKD. The length of the CDR3 is 14 residues. J gave up 2 bases and V 2 bases, and 2 bases lay outside the gene matches.

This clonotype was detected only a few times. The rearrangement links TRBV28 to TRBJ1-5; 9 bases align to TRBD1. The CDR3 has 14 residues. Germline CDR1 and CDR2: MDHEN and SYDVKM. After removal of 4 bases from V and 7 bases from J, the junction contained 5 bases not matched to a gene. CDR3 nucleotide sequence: TGTGCCAGCAGTTCACAGGGGGCGAGCCAGCCCCAGCATTTT. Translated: CASSSQGASQPQHF.

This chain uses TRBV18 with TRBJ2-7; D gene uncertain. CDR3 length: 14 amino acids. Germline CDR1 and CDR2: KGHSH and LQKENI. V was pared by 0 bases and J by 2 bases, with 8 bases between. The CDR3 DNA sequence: TGTGCCAGCTCACCACCGCGACCTGCCTACGAGCAGTACTTC. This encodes CASSPPRPAYEQYF.

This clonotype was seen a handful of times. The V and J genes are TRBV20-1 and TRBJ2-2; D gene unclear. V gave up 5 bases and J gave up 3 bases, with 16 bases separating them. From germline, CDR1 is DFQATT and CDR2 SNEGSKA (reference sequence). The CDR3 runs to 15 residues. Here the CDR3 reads CSAHDPRRDTGELFF. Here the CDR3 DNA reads TGCAGTGCTCACGACCCACGGCGTGACACCGGGGAGCTGTTTTTT.

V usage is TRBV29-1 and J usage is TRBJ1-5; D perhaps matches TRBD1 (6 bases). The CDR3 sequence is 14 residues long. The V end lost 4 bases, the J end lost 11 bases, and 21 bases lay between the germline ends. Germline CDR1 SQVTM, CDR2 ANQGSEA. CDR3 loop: CSVVKDSEGEAQHF. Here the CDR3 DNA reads TGCAGCGTTGTAAAGGACAGTGAAGGAGAGGCCCAGCATTTT.

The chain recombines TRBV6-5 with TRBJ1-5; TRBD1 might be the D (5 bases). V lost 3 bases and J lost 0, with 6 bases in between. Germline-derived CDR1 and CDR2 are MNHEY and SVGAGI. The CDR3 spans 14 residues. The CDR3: CASSYGGSNQPQHF. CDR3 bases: TGTGCCAGCAGTTATGGGGGTAGCAATCAGCCCCAGCATTTT.

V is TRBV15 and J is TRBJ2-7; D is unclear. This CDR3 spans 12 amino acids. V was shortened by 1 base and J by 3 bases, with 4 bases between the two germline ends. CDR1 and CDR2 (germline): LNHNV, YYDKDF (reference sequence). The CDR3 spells CATSRGDYEQYF. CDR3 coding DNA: TGTGCCACCAGCAGAGGGGACTACGAGCAGTACTTC. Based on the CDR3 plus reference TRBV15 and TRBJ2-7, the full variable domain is DAMVIQNPRYQVTQFGKPVTLSCSQTLNHNVMYWYQQKSSQAPKLLFHYYDKDFNNEADTPDNFQSRRPNTSFCFLDIRSPGLGDTAMYLCATSRGDYEQYFGPGTRLTVT.

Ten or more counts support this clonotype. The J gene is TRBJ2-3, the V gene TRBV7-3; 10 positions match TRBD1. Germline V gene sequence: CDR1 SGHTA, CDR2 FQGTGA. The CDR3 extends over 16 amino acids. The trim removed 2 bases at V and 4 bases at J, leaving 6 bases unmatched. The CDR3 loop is CASSLAGQGFPDTQYF. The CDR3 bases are TGTGCCAGCAGCTTAGCGGGACAGGGGTTCCCAGATACGCAGTATTTT.

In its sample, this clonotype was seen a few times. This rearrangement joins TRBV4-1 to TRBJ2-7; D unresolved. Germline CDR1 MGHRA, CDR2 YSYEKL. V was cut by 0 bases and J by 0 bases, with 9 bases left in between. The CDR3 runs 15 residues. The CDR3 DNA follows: TGCGCCAGCAGCCAAGAAGTCCGTAGCTCCTACGAGCAGTACTTC. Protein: CASSQEVRSSYEQYF.

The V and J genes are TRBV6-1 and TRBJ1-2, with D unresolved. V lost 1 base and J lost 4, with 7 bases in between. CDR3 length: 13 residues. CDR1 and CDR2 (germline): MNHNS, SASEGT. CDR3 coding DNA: TGTGCCAGCAGTGAAGGCCCTATCTATGGCTACACCTTC. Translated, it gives CASSEGPIYGYTF.

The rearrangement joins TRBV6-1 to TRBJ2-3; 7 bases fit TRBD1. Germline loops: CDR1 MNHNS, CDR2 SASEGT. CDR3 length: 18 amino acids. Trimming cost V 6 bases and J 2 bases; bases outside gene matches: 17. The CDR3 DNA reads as TGTGCCAGCAGCGCTTCCGGTTTTCGGACAGGAAACACAGATACGCAGTATTTT. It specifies CASSASGFRTGNTDTQYF.

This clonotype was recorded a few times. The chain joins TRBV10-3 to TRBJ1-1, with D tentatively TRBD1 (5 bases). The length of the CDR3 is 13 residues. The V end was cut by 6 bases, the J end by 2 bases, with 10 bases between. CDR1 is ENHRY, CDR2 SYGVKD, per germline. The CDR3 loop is CAISQTVNTEAFF. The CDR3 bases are TGTGCCATCAGCCAGACAGTTAACACTGAAGCTTTCTTT.

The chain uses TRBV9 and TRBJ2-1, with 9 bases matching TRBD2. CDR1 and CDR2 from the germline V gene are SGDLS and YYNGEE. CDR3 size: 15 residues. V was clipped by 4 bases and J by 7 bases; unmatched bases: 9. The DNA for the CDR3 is TGTGCCAGCAGCCCCGGACTAGCGTTGGGAAATGAGCAGTTCTTC. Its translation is CASSPGLALGNEQFF.

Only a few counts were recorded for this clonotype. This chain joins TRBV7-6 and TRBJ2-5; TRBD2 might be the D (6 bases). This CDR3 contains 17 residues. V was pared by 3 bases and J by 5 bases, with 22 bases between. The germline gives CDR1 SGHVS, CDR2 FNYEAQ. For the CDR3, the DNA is TGTGCCAGCAGCTTTGCTCCCGGGGAGGATATCGCGGAGACCCAGTACTTC. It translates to CASSFAPGEDIAETQYF.

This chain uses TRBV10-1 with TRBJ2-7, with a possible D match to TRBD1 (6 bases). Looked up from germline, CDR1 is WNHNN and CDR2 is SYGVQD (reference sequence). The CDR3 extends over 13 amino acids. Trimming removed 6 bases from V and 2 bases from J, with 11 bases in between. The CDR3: CASRGRGAYEQYF. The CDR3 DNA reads TGCGCCAGCAGGGGCAGGGGAGCCTACGAGCAGTACTTC.

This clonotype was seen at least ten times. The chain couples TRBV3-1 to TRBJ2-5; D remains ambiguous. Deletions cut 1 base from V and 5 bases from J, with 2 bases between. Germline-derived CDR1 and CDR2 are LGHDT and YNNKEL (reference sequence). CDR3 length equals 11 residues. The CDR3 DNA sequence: TGTGCCAGCAGCCAAGTCGAGACCCAGTACTTC. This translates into CASSQVETQYF.

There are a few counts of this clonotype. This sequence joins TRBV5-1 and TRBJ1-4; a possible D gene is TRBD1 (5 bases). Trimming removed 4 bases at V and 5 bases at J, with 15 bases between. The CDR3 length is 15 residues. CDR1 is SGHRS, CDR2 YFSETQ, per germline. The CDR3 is CASSADGALNEKLFF. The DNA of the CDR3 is TGCGCCAGCAGCGCAGACGGGGCCCTCAATGAAAAACTGTTTTTT. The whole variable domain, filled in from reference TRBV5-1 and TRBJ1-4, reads KAGVTQTPRYLIKTRGQQVTLSCSPISGHRSVSWYQQTPGQGLQFLFEYFSETQRNKGNFPGRFSGRQFSNSRSEMNVSTLELGDSALYLCASSADGALNEKLFFGSGTQLSVL.

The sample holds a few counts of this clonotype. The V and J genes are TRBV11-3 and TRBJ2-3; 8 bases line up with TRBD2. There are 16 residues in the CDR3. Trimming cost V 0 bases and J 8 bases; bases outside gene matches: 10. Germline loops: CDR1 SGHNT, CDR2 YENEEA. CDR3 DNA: TGTGCCAGCAGCTTAGAAACGGGAGGGGAGCTGGGTACGCAGTATTTT. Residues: CASSLETGGELGTQYF.